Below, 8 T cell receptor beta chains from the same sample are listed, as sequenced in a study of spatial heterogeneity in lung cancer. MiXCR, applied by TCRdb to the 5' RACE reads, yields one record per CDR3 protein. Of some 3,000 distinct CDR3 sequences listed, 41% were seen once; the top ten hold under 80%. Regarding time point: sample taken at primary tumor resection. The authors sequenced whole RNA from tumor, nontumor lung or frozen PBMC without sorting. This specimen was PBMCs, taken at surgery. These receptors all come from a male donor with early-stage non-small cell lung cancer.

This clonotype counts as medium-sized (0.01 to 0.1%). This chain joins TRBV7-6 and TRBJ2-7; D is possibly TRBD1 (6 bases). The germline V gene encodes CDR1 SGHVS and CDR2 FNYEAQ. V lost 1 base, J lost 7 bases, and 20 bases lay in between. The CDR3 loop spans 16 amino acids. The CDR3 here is CASSLGGPVTVNEQYF. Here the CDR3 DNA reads TGTGCCAGCAGCTTAGGGGGGCCCGTGACAGTAAATGAGCAGTACTTC.

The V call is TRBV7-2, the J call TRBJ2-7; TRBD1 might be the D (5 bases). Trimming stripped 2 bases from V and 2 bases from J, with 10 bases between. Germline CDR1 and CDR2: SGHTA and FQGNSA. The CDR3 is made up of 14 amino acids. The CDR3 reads CASSLQGPAYEQYF. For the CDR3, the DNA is TGTGCCAGCAGCTTACAGGGCCCCGCCTACGAGCAGTACTTC.

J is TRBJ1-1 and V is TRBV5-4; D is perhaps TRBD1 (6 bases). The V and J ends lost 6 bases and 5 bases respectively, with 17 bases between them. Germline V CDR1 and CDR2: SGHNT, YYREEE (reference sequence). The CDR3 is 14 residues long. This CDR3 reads CASTPRGGGTEAFF. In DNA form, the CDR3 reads TGTGCCAGCACTCCCAGGGGCGGAGGGACTGAAGCTTTCTTT.

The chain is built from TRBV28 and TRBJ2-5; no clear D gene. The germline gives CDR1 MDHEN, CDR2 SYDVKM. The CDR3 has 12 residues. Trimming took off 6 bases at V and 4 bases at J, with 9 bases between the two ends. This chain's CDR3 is CASSARRETQYF. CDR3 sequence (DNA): TGTGCCAGCAGCGCAAGGAGAGAGACCCAGTACTTC.

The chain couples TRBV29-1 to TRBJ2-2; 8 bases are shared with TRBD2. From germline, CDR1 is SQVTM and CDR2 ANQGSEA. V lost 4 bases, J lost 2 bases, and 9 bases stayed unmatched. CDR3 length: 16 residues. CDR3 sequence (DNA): TGCAGCGTTGTGCCAGCGGGGGCCATAAACACCGGGGAGCTGTTTTTT. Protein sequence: CSVVPAGAINTGELFF.

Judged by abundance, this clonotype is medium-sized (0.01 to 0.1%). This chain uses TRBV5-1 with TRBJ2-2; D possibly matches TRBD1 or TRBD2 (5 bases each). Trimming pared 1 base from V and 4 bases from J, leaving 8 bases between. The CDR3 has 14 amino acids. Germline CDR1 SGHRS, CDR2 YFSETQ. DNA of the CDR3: TGCGCCAGCAGCTTGCCGAGGGGCACCGGGGAGCTGTTTTTT. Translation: CASSLPRGTGELFF. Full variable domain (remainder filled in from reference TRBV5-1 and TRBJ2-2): KAGVTQTPRYLIKTRGQQVTLSCSPISGHRSVSWYQQTPGQGLQFLFEYFSETQRNKGNFPGRFSGRQFSNSRSEMNVSTLELGDSALYLCASSLPRGTGELFFGEGSRLTVL.

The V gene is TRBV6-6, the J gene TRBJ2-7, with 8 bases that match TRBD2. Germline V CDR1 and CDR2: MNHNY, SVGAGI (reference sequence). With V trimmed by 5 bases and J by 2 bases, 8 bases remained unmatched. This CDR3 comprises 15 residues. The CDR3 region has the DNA TGTGCCAGCAGTCGCCGGGGGGGAGCGACCTACGAGCAGTACTTC. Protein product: CASSRRGGATYEQYF.

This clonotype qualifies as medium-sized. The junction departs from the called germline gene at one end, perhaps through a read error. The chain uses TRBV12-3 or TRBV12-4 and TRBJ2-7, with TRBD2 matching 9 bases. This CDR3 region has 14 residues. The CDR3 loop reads CASSVAGALYEQYF. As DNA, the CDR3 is TGTGCCAGCAGTGTAGCGGGGGCCCTCTACGAGCAGTACTTC.